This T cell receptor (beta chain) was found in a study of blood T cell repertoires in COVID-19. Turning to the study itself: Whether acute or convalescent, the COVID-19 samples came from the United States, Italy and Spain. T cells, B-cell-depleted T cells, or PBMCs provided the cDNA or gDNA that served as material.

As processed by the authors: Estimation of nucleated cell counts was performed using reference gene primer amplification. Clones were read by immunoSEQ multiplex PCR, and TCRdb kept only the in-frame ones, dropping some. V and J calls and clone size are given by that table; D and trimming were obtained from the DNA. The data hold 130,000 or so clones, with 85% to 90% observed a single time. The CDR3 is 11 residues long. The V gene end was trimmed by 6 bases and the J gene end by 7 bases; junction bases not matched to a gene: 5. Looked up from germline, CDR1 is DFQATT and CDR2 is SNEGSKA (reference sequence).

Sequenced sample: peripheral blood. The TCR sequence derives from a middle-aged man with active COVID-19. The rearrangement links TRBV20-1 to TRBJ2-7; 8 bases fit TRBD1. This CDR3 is CSAPDRGEQYF. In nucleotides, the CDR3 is TGCAGTGCCCCTGACAGGGGAGAGCAGTACTTC.